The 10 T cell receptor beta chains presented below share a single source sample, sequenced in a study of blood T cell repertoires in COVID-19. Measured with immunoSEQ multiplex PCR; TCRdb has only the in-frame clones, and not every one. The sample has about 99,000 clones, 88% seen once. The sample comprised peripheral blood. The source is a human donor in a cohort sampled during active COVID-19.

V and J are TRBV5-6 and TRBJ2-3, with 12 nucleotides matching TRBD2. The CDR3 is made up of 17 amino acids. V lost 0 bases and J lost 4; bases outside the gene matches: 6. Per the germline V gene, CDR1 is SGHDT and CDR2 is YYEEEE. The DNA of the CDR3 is TGTGCCAGCAGCTTGGTACTAGCGGGAGGAGGCCCAGATACGCAGTATTTT. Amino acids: CASSLVLAGGGPDTQYF.

CDR3 loop: CASTLPWGGAGDNEQFF. For the CDR3, the DNA is TGTGCCAGCACCCTTCCTTGGGGGGGGGCAGGGGACAATGAGCAGTTCTTC. V is TRBV5-6 and J is TRBJ2-1, with D maybe TRBD2 (7 bases). Trimming took 6 bases from V and 5 from J, leaving 24 bases between them. The CDR3 consists of 17 residues. Germline lookup yields CDR1 SGHDT and CDR2 YYEEEE. The full variable domain, in which reference TRBV5-6 and TRBJ2-1 provide the parts outside the CDR3, is DAGVTQSPTHLIKTRGQQVTLRCSPKSGHDTVSWYQQALGQGPQFIFQYYEEEERQRGNFPDRFSGHQFPNYSSELNVNALLLGDSALYLCASTLPWGGAGDNEQFFGPGTRLTVL.

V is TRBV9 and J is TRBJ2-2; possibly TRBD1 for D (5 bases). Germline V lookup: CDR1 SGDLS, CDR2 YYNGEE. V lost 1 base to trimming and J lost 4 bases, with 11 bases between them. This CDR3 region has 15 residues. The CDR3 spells CASSVLPGSTGELFF. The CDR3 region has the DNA TGTGCCAGCAGCGTACTCCCAGGGTCCACCGGGGAGCTGTTTTTT.

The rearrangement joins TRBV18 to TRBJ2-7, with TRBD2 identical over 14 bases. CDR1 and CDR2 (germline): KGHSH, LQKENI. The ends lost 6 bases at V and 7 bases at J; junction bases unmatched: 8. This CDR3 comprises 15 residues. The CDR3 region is CASSAGLAGVDEQYF. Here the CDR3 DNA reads TGTGCCAGCTCGGCGGGACTAGCGGGAGTAGATGAGCAGTACTTC.

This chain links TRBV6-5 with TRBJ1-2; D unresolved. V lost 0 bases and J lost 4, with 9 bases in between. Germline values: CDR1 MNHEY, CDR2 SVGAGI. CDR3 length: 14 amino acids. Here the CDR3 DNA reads TGTGCCAGCAGTTACTCGGCGGGCGGCTATGGCTACACCTTC. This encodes CASSYSAGGYGYTF.

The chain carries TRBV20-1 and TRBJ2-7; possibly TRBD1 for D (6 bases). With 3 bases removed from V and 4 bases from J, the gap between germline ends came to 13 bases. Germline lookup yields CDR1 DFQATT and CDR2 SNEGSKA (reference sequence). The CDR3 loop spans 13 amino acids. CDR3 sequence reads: CSASSGRGYEQYF. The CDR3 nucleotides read TGCAGTGCTAGTTCGGGCAGGGGATACGAGCAGTACTTC.

Here the CDR3 DNA reads TGTGCCAGCAGAAAGGGGGCGCGGGACACCGGGGAGCTGTTTTTT. Encoded protein: CASRKGARDTGELFF. The chain uses TRBV5-4 and TRBJ2-2; 7 positions agree with TRBD1. This CDR3 comprises 15 residues. The junction had 7 bases not matched to a gene; V was cut back by 5 bases and J by 3 bases. Germline V CDR1 and CDR2: SGHNT, YYREEE (reference sequence).

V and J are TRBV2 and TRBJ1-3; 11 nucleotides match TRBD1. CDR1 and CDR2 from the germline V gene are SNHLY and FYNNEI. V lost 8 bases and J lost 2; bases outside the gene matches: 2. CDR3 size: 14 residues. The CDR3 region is CASWDRGTGNTIYF. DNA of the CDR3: TGTGCCAGCTGGGACAGGGGGACTGGAAACACCATATATTTT.

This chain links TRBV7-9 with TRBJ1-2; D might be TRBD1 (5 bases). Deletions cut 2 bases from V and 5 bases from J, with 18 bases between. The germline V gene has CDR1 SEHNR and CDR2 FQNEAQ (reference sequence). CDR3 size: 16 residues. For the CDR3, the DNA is TGTGCCAGCAGCTTACCCGACTCAGGGCTCCATTATGGCTACACCTTC. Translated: CASSLPDSGLHYGYTF.

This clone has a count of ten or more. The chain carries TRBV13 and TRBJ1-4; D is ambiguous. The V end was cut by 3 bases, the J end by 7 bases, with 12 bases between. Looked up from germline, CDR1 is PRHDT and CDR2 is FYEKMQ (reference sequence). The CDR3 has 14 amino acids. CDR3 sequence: CASSFFGSAEKLFF. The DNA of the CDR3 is TGTGCCAGCAGCTTTTTTGGGAGCGCTGAAAAACTGTTTTTT.